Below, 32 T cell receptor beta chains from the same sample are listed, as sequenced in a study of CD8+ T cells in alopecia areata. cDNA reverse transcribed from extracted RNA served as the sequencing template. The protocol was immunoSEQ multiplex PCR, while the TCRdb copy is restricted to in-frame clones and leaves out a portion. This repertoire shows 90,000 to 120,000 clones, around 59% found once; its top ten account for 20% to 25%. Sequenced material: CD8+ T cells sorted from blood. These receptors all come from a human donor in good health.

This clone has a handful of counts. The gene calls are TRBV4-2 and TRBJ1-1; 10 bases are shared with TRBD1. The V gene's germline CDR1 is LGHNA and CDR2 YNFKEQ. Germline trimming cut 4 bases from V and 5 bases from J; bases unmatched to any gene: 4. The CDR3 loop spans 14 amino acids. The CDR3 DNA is TGTGCCAGCAGCCCCCGACAGGGGGCAACTGAAGCTTTCTTT. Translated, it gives CASSPRQGATEAFF.

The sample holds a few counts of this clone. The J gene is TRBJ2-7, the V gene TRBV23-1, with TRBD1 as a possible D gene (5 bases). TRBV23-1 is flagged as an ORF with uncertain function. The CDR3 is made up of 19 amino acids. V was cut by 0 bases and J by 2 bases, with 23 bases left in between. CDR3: CASSQSLLDQRQGAYEQYF. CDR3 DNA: TGCGCCAGCAGTCAATCGCTTTTGGACCAACGCCAAGGGGCCTACGAGCAGTACTTC.

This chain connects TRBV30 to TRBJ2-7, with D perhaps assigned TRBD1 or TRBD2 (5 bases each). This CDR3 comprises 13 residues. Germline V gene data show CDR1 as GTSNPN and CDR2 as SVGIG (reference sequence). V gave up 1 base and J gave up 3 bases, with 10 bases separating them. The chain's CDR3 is CAWSGDGHYEQYF. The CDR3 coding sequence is TGTGCCTGGAGTGGGGACGGACACTACGAGCAGTACTTC.

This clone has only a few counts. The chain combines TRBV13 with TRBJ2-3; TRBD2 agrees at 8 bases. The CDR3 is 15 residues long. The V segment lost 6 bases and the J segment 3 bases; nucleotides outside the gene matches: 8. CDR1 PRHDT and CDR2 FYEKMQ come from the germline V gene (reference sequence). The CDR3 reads CASRPAGGPTDTQYF. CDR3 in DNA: TGTGCCAGCAGACCCGCGGGGGGCCCAACAGATACGCAGTATTTT.

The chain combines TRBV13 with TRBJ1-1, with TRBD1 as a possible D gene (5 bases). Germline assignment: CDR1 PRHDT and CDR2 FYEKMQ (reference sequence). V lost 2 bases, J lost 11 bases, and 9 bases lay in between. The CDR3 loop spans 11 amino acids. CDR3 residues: CASSLQGWAFF. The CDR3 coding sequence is TGTGCCAGCAGCTTACAGGGTTGGGCTTTCTTT. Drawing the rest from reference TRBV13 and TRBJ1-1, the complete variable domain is AAGVIQSPRHLIKEKRETATLKCYPIPRHDTVYWYQQGPGQDPQFLISFYEKMQSDKGSIPDRFSAQQFSDYHSELNMSSLELGDSALYFCASSLQGWAFFGQGTRLTVV.

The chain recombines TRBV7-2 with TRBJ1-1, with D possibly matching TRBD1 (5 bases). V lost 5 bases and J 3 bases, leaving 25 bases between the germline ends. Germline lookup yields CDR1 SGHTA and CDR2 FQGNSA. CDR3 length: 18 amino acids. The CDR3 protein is CASSLQTDVWGGDTEAFF. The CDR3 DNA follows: TGTGCCAGCAGCCTCCAGACAGATGTCTGGGGTGGGGACACTGAAGCTTTCTTT.

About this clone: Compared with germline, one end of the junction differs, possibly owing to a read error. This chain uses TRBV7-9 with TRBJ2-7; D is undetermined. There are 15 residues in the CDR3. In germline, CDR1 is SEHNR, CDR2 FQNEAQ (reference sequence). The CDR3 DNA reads TGCGCCAGCAGCCAAGGTGTGGATAGCTCCTACGAGCAGTACTTC. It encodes CASSQGVDSSYEQYF. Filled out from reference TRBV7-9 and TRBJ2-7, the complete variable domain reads DTGVSQNPRHKITKRGQNVTFRCDPISEHNRLYWYRQTLGQGPEFLTYFQNEAQLEKSRLLSDRFSAERPKGSFSTLEIQRTEQGDSAMYLCASSQGVDSSYEQYFGPGTRLTVT.

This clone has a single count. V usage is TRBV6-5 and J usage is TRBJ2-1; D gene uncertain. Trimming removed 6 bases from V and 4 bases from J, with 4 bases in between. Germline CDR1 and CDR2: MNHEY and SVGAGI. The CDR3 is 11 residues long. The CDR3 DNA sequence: TGTGCCAGCAGAGGGTACAATGAGCAGTTCTTC. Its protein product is CASRGYNEQFF.

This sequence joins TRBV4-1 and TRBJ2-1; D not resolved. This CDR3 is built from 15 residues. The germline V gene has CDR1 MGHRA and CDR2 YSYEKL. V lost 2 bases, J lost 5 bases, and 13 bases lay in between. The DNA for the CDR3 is TGCGCCAGCAGCCAACCCGGTGGGGTGAACAATGAGCAGTTCTTC. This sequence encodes CASSQPGGVNNEQFF.

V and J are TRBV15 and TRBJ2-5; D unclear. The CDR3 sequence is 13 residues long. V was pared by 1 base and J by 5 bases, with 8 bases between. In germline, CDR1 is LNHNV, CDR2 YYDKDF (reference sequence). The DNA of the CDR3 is TGTGCCACCAGCAGAGTCTCAACTGAGACCCAGTACTTC. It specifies CATSRVSTETQYF.

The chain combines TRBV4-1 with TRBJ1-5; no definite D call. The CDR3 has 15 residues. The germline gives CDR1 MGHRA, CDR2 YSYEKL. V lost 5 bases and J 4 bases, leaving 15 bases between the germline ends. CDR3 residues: CASSSKASQNQPQHF. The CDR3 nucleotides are TGCGCCAGCAGCTCCAAGGCGTCCCAAAATCAGCCCCAGCATTTT.

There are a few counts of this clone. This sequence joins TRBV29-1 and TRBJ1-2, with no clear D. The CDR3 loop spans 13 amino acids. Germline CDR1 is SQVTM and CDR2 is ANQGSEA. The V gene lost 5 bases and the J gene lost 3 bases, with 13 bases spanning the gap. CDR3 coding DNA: TGCAGCGTTAGGGTCCCACCCTACTATGGCTACACCTTC. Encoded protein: CSVRVPPYYGYTF.

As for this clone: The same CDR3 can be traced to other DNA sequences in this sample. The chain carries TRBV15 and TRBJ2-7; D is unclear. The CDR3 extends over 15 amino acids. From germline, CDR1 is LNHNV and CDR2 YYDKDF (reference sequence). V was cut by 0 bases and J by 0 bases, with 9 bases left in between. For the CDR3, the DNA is TGTGCCACCAGCAGAGATCGAGGCAGCTCCTACGAGCAGTACTTC. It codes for CATSRDRGSSYEQYF.

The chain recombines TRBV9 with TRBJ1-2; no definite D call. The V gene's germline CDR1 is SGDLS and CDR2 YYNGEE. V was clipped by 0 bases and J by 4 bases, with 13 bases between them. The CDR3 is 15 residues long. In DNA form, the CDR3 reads TGTGCCAGCAGCGTAGGACCCGGCTCGGGCTATGGCTACACCTTC. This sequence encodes CASSVGPGSGYGYTF.

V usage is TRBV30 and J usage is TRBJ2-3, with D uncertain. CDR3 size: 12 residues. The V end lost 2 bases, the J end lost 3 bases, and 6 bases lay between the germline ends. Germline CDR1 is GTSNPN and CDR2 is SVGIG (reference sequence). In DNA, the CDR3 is TGTGCCTGGAGTCCCCCAACAGATACGCAGTATTTT. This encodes CAWSPPTDTQYF.

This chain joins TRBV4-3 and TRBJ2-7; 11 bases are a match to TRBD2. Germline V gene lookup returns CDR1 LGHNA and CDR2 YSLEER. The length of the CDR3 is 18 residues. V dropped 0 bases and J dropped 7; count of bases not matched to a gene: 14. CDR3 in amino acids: CASSQDHFPGTSGGEQYF. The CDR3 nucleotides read TGCGCCAGCAGCCAAGACCACTTTCCTGGGACTAGCGGCGGAGAGCAGTACTTC.

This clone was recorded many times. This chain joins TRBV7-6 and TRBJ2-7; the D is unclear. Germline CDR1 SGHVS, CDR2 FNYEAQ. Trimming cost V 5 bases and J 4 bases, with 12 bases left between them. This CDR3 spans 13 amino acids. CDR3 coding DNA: TGTGCCAGCAGCCGTCGACGTCTATACGAGCAGTACTTC. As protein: CASSRRRLYEQYF.

CDR3 DNA sequence: TGCGCCAGCAGCCGAAGACAGGGGGCTAAACCCCTCCACTTT. Translating gives CASSRRQGAKPLHF. This chain links TRBV4-1 with TRBJ1-6; 10 bases align to TRBD1. V was clipped by 4 bases and J by 12 bases; unmatched bases: 6. The CDR3 covers 14 residues. CDR1 is MGHRA, CDR2 YSYEKL, per germline.

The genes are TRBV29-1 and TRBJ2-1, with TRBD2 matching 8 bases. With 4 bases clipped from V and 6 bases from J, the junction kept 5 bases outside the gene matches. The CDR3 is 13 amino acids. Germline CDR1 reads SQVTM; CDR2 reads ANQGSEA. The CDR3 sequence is CSVAGGRFNEQFF. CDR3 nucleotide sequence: TGCAGCGTTGCGGGGGGGAGATTCAATGAGCAGTTCTTC.

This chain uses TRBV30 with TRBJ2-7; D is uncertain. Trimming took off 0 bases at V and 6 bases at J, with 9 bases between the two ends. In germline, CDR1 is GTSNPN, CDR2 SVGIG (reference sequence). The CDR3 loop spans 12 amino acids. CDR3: CAWSVVTSEQYF. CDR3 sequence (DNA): TGTGCCTGGAGTGTTGTAACGAGCGAGCAGTACTTC.

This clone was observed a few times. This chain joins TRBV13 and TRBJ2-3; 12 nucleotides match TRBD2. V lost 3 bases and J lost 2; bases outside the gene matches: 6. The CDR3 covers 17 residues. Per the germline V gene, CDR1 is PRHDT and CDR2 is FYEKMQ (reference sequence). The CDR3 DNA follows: TGTGCCAGCAGCTTCTCCGGACTAGCGGGGTCCACAGATACGCAGTATTTT. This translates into CASSFSGLAGSTDTQYF.

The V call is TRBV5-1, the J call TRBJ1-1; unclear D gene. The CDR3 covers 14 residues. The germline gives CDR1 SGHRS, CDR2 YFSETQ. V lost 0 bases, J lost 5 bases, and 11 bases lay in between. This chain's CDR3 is CASSLAGRGTEAFF. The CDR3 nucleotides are TGCGCCAGCAGCTTGGCCGGGCGCGGGACTGAAGCTTTCTTT.

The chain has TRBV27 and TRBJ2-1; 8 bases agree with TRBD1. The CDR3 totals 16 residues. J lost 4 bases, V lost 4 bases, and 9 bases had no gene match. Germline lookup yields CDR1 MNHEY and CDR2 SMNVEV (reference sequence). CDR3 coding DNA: TGTGCCAGCAGTTCCCTAGGGACAGGACTATACAATGAGCAGTTCTTC. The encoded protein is CASSSLGTGLYNEQFF.

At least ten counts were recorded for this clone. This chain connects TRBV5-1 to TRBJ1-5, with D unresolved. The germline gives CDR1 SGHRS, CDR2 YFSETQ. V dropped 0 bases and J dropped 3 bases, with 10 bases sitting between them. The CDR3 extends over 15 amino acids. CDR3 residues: CASSLVPLPNQPQHF. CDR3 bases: TGCGCCAGCAGCTTGGTGCCTCTTCCCAATCAGCCCCAGCATTTT.

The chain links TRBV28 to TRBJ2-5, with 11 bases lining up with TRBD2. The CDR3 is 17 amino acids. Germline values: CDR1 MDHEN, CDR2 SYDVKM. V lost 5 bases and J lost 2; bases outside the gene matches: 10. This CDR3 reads CASSQLAGVPFQETQYF. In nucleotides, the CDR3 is TGTGCCAGCAGTCAACTAGCGGGGGTGCCGTTTCAAGAGACCCAGTACTTC.

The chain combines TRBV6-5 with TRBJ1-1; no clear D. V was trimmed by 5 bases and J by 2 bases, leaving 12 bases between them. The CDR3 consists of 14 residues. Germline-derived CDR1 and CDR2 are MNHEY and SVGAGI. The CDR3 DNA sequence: TGTGCCAGCAGTCCGGACTGGACCAACACTGAAGCTTTCTTT. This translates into CASSPDWTNTEAFF.

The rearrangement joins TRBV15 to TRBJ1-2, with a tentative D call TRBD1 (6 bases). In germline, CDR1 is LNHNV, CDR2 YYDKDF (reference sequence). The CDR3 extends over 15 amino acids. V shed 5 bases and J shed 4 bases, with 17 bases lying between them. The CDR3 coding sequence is TGTGCCACCAGCGACATGCACAGGGAGGTCTATGGCTACACCTTC. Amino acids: CATSDMHREVYGYTF.

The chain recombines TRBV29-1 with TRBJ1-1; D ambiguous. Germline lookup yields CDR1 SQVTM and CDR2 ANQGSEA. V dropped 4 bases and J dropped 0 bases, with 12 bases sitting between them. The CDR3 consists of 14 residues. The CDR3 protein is CSVAGLEMNTEAFF. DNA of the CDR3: TGCAGCGTTGCCGGACTCGAAATGAACACTGAAGCTTTCTTT.

The CDR3 is CAWTYLMGDTQYF. The CDR3, as DNA: TGTGCCTGGACGTATTTAATGGGAGATACGCAGTATTTT. The rearrangement links TRBV30 to TRBJ2-3; D not certain. The germline gives CDR1 GTSNPN, CDR2 SVGIG (reference sequence). V lost 4 bases, J lost 5 bases, and 13 bases lay in between. The CDR3 is 13 amino acids.

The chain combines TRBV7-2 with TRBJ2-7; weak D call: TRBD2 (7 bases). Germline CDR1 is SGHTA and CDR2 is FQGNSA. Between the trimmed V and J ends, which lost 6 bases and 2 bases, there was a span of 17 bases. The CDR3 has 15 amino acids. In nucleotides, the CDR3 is TGTGCCAGCAGACCCATTGGCGGGGGCACCTACGAGCAGTACTTC. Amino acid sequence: CASRPIGGGTYEQYF.

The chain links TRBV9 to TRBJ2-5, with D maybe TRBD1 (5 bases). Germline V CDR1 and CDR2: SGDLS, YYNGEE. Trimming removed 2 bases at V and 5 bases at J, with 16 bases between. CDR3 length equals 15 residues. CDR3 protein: CASSVRGLAGETQYF. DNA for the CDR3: TGTGCCAGCAGCGTTAGGGGCCTTGCCGGTGAGACCCAGTACTTC. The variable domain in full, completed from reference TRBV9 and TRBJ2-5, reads DSGVTQTPKHLITATGQRVTLRCSPRSGDLSVYWYQQSLDQGLQFLIQYYNGEERAKGNILERFSAQQFPDLHSELNLSSLELGDSALYFCASSVRGLAGETQYFGPGTRLLVL.

CDR3 residues: CASSLTGGWVSNQPQHF. The DNA for the CDR3 is TGTGCCAGCAGTTTGACAGGGGGATGGGTTAGCAATCAGCCCCAGCATTTT. V gene TRBV27 combines with J gene TRBJ1-5; 9 bases are shared with TRBD1. Germline CDR1 MNHEY, CDR2 SMNVEV (reference sequence). Trimming removed 3 bases from V and 0 bases from J; junction bases left unmatched: 6. The CDR3 contains 17 residues.